Reported below is one TCR beta chain. Its antigen is undetermined. These data belong to a study of shared clonotypes between healthy human individuals. Study context: Every donor yielded three CD4 naive, three CD4 memory, two CD8 naive and one CD8 memory plate.

For every subset, genomic DNA was evenly distributed across several immunoSEQ plates. Assay: immunoSEQ multiplex PCR; the TCRdb copy retains only in-frame clones and omits some. The sample lists a few million clones; approximately 92% were seen once. The study separated CD4+ cells into CD45RA+ naive and CD45RA-negative memory subsets. Study results and limitations: Memory subsets had estimated richness that was generally smaller than that of naive subsets.

V was shortened by 4 bases and J by 2 bases, with 13 bases between the two germline ends. Germline V gives CDR1 SEHNR, CDR2 FQNEAQ (reference sequence). This CDR3 contains 15 residues. The receptor comes from a man aged 18 to 29 in good health. The chain is built from TRBV7-9 and TRBJ2-3, with D perhaps matching TRBD1 or TRBD2 (5 bases each). Sequencing was done on a sample of naive CD4+ T cells sorted from blood. Subset noted: CD45RA+ positively selected. Here the CDR3 reads CASSSKRDPTDTQYF. The CDR3 DNA sequence: TGTGCCAGCAGCTCCAAGAGGGACCCCACAGATACGCAGTATTTT. Using reference TRBV7-9 and TRBJ2-3 for the parts outside the CDR3, the full variable domain is DTGVSQNPRHKITKRGQNVTFRCDPISEHNRLYWYRQTLGQGPEFLTYFQNEAQLEKSRLLSDRFSAERPKGSFSTLEIQRTEQGDSAMYLCASSSKRDPTDTQYFGPGTRLTVL.